The rows below give T cell receptor beta chains drawn from one sample of a study of radiotherapy plus CTLA-4 blockade in lung cancer. Generated by immunoSEQ multiplex PCR, the TCRdb table keeps only in-frame clones and is missing some. The sample has roughly 100,000 clones; more than 70% are singletons. Sequences were derived from peripheral blood, sampled from a patient treated with radiotherapy plus ipilimumab. Receptors originate from a human donor with non-small cell lung cancer that progressed on radiotherapy plus ipilimumab. Some clones in this sample may be carry-over from other donors' samples. Both conserved end residues are part of each CDR3. A D gene is named only where the DNA matches it firmly. A row's size may be missing; if present it is once, few, many or a size class.

d_gene	abundance	j_gene	v_gene	CDR3aa	CDR3nt
TRBD1	-	TRBJ1-2	TRBV2	CASSESEGATLNGYTF	TGTGCCAGCAGTGAATCCGAGGGGGCAACTCTGAATGGCTACACCTTC
-	-	TRBJ2-3	TRBV5-1	CASSSGPTDTQYF	TGCGCCAGCAGCAGCGGACCCACAGATACGCAGTATTTT
TRBD2	-	TRBJ2-7	TRBV5-1	CASSLVGGNILEQYF	TGCGCCAGCAGCTTGGTGGGGGGGAATATCCTCGAGCAGTACTTC
TRBD1	once	TRBJ2-7	TRBV5-6	CASSLTTGPEQYF	TGTGCCAGCAGCTTGACGACAGGGCCCGAGCAGTACTTC
-	-	TRBJ2-7	TRBV4-2	CASSQALLYEQYF	TGTGCCAGCAGCCAAGCGCTCCTCTACGAGCAGTACTTC
-	-	TRBJ1-2	TRBV18	CASSPLQSPAGYGYTF	TGTGCCAGCTCACCTCTACAGAGCCCCGCGGGCTATGGCTACACCTTC
TRBD1	-	TRBJ1-2	TRBV7-8	CASSDTGGAYGYTF	TGTGCCAGCAGCGACACAGGGGGCGCGTATGGCTACACCTTC
TRBD2	-	TRBJ2-3	TRBV5-1	CASSSGTSGGFTDTQYF	TGCGCCAGCAGCTCAGGGACTAGCGGGGGGTTCACAGATACGCAGTATTTT
-	-	TRBJ2-3	TRBV4-3	CASSQDLKQGVDTQYF	TGCGCCAGCAGCCAAGATCTAAAACAGGGAGTAGATACGCAGTATTTT
-	-	TRBJ1-3	TRBV4-2	CASSQAAGNTIYF	TGTGCCAGCAGCCAGGCAGCGGGGAACACCATATATTTT
TRBD1	once	TRBJ2-7	TRBV28	CASSVGGGSSYEQYF	TGTGCCAGCAGTGTAGGGGGCGGCAGCTCCTACGAGCAGTACTTC
TRBD2	-	TRBJ2-3	TRBV5-4	CASSSGAGGPGDTQYF	TGTGCCAGCAGCTCAGGGGCGGGGGGGCCAGGAGATACGCAGTATTTT
-	-	TRBJ1-4	TRBV5-1	CASSLGAATNEKLFF	TGCGCCAGCAGCTTGGGGGCAGCAACTAATGAAAAACTGTTTTTT
TRBD1	-	TRBJ2-6	TRBV7-2	CASSLAGQAASGANVLTF	TGTGCCAGCAGCTTAGCCGGACAGGCTGCCTCTGGGGCCAACGTCCTGACTTTC
-	-	TRBJ2-5	TRBV6-1	CASSEKASLQETQYF	TGTGCCAGCAGTGAAAAGGCCAGCCTCCAAGAGACCCAGTACTTC
-	-	TRBJ1-1	TRBV5-6	CASSLDSFGTEAFF	TGTGCCAGCAGCTTGGACAGCTTTGGGACTGAAGCTTTCTTT
-	-	TRBJ2-7	TRBV7-3	CASSLGNRLSSYEQYF	TGTGCCAGCAGCTTAGGGAATCGGCTGAGCTCCTACGAGCAGTACTTC
-	-	TRBJ2-7	TRBV6-5	CASRAVTYEQYF	TGTGCCAGCAGGGCGGTCACCTACGAGCAGTACTTC
-	-	TRBJ1-1	TRBV18	CASSRAGGAGYSSTEAFF	TGTGCCAGCTCGAGGGCCGGGGGCGCAGGCTATTCCTCCACTGAAGCTTTCTTT
-	-	TRBJ1-5	TRBV28	CASSLHRNQPQHF	TGTGCCAGCAGTTTGCACAGGAACCAGCCCCAGCATTTT
-	-	TRBJ1-2	TRBV10-3	CAIRPQESNYGYTF	TGTGCCATCAGACCTCAGGAGAGTAACTATGGCTACACCTTC
-	-	TRBJ1-1	TRBV11-2	CASSLVTQRTEAFF	TGTGCCAGCAGCTTAGTCACCCAACGCACTGAAGCTTTCTTT
TRBD2	-	TRBJ2-3	TRBV30	CAWVNSGKSTDTQYF	TGTGCCTGGGTGAATAGCGGGAAGAGCACAGATACGCAGTATTTT
-	-	TRBJ1-5	TRBV9	CASSLMGVQPQHF	TGTGCCAGCAGCCTCATGGGGGTTCAGCCCCAGCATTTT
-	-	TRBJ2-2	TRBV5-1	CASSSGAFDTGELFF	TGCGCCAGCAGTTCTGGGGCATTCGACACCGGGGAGCTGTTTTTT
-	-	TRBJ2-7	TRBV6-5	CASRGDSYEQYF	TGTGCCAGCAGAGGGGACTCCTACGAGCAGTACTTC
TRBD1	-	TRBJ2-7	TRBV18	CASSPRTGSEQYF	TGTGCCAGCTCACCCCGGACAGGGAGCGAGCAGTACTTC
-	-	TRBJ1-4	TRBV5-6	CASRKGPTTNEKLFF	TGTGCCAGCAGAAAAGGACCGACAACTAATGAAAAACTGTTTTTT
-	-	TRBJ1-1	TRBV19	CASSPYPNRVAFF	TGTGCCAGTAGCCCATACCCGAACCGCGTAGCTTTCTTT
-	-	TRBJ2-3	TRBV7-3	CASSLTAPGGHWGDTQYF	TGTGCCAGCAGCTTAACGGCACCAGGCGGGCATTGGGGAGATACGCAGTATTTT
-	-	TRBJ1-2	TRBV14	CASSQTLATGGGYTF	TGTGCCAGCAGCCAAACCCTCGCGACAGGCGGAGGCTACACCTTC
TRBD1	-	TRBJ1-6	TRBV2	CASSEAQTGIGF	TGTGCCAGCAGTGAAGCCCAGACAGGGATTGGGTTT
-	-	TRBJ2-2	TRBV5-1	CASSLDGNTGELFF	TGCGCCAGCAGCTTAGACGGGAACACCGGGGAGCTGTTTTTT
TRBD1	-	TRBJ1-1	TRBV13	CASSPDRGLGATEAFF	TGTGCCAGCAGCCCGGACAGGGGGCTAGGAGCCACTGAAGCTTTCTTT
TRBD1	-	TRBJ2-5	TRBV6-5	CASSYAKQGAGETQYF	TGTGCCAGCAGTTACGCGAAACAGGGGGCGGGAGAGACCCAGTACTTC
TRBD1	-	TRBJ1-4	TRBV2	CASAGTGANEKLFF	TGTGCCAGCGCTGGGACAGGGGCTAACGAAAAACTGTTTTTT
TRBD2	-	TRBJ2-5	TRBV9	CASSVVPAGGLETQYF	TGTGCCAGCAGCGTAGTGCCAGCGGGGGGCTTGGAGACCCAGTACTTC
TRBD1	-	TRBJ2-7	TRBV7-2	CASSRRTGGSYEQYF	TGTGCCAGCAGCCGGCGGACAGGGGGCTCCTACGAGCAGTACTTC
-	-	TRBJ2-1	TRBV6-5	CASRKNRLYEQFF	TGTGCCAGCCGAAAAAACCGCCTCTATGAGCAGTTCTTC
-	-	TRBJ1-2	TRBV28	CASSLGSSNYTF	TGTGCCAGCAGCCTAGGCTCCTCTAACTACACCTTC
-	-	TRBJ2-5	TRBV7-2	CASSLAAETQYF	TGTGCCAGCAGCTTAGCGGCGGAGACCCAGTACTTC
TRBD1	-	TRBJ1-3	TRBV7-6	CASSSGQGNSGNTIYF	TGTGCCAGCAGCTCGGGACAGGGTAACTCTGGAAACACCATATATTTT
TRBD1	-	TRBJ1-5	TRBV16	CASSHLTGLSNQPQHF	TGTGCCAGCAGCCACTTGACAGGGCTCAGCAATCAGCCCCAGCATTTT
-	-	TRBJ2-5	TRBV28	CASSSMPPMGEWKTQYF	TGTGCCAGCAGTTCTATGCCCCCTATGGGGGAATGGAAGACCCAGTACTTC
TRBD2	-	TRBJ2-5	TRBV12-5	CASGSLSSGGTRTQYF	TGTGCTAGTGGTTCCCTCTCTAGCGGGGGTACGAGGACCCAGTACTTC
-	once	TRBJ2-7	TRBV5-4	CASSLWQAPTREYF	TGTGCCAGCAGCTTGTGGCAGGCCCCAACCAGGGAGTACTTC
TRBD2	-	TRBJ2-6	TRBV10-3	CASGEGLFSGANVLTF	TGTGCCTCCGGGGAGGGGCTCTTCTCTGGGGCCAACGTCCTGACTTTC
TRBD1	few	TRBJ1-5	TRBV18	CASSPGQGWNQPQHF	TGTGCCAGCTCACCCGGACAGGGGTGGAATCAGCCCCAGCATTTT
-	-	TRBJ1-2	TRBV19	CASSIRQGLYGYTF	TGTGCCAGTAGTATTCGGCAGGGACTCTATGGCTACACCTTC
TRBD2	-	TRBJ2-1	TRBV5-6	CASSLGLAAYNEQFF	TGTGCCAGCAGCTTAGGGCTAGCGGCCTACAATGAGCAGTTCTTC
TRBD1	-	TRBJ1-6	TRBV6-5	CASSYSTGAWNSPLHF	TGTGCCAGCAGTTACTCGACAGGGGCTTGGAATTCACCCCTCCACTTT
-	-	TRBJ2-6	TRBV4-3	CASSQDWSGRGRTGANVLTF	TGCGCCAGCAGCCAAGATTGGTCGGGCAGGGGGAGGACTGGGGCCAACGTCCTGACTTTC
-	-	TRBJ1-1	TRBV10-1	CASSGQGQSTEAFF	TGCGCCAGCAGTGGCCAAGGACAGAGCACTGAAGCTTTCTTT
-	once	TRBJ2-5	TRBV7-2	CASSLQETQYF	TGTGCCAGCAGCTTACAAGAGACCCAGTACTTC
-	-	TRBJ2-3	TRBV7-6	CASSPDRIGTQYF	TGTGCCAGCAGCCCCGACAGAATAGGGACGCAGTATTTT